The 24 T cell receptor beta chains given below trace back to one sample, sequenced in a study of response to subunit inactivated influenza vaccine. TCRdb reprocessed the RT-PCR reads via MiXCR and lists one record per CDR3 protein. The sample consists of hundreds of thousands of distinct CDR3 sequences, approximately 15% of them appearing once. The sample was PBMCs from blood, taken 14 to 15 days before vaccination. The receptor source for this set is a man aged 45-60 years who received an inactivated influenza vaccine.

This clonotype was seen only a few times. The V and J genes are TRBV7-2 and TRBJ1-2; 11 bases match TRBD1. The CDR3 covers 14 residues. Unmatched junction bases numbered 6, after V lost 5 bases and J lost 7 bases. Per germline, CDR1 SGHTA and CDR2 FQGNSA. CDR3 in DNA: TGTGCCAGCAGCCATCGGACAGGGGGCGGTGGCTACACCTTC. It translates to CASSHRTGGGGYTF.

The gene calls are TRBV12-3 or TRBV12-4 and TRBJ2-2; no clear D. This CDR3 comprises 13 residues. Trimming took 4 bases from V and 7 from J, leaving 10 bases between them. The CDR3 DNA reads TGTGCCAGCAGTTCACACGGTATCGGGGAGCTGTTTTTT. Amino acids: CASSSHGIGELFF.

This clonotype came up a few times. The chain couples TRBV28 to TRBJ2-7; 9 positions match TRBD2. The J segment lost 4 bases and the V segment lost 7 bases, leaving 8 bases of the junction unmatched. Germline V gene data show CDR1 as MDHEN and CDR2 as SYDVKM. This CDR3 has 14 amino acids. CDR3 loop: CASNPSGAVYEQYF. The DNA of the CDR3 is TGTGCCAGCAATCCTAGCGGGGCAGTTTACGAGCAGTACTTC.

This clonotype was recorded many times. The gene calls are TRBV12-3 or TRBV12-4 and TRBJ1-5; D not resolved. CDR3 length: 12 residues. Trimming pared 6 bases from V and 2 bases from J, leaving 5 bases between. CDR3 sequence: CASRVGNQPQHF. The CDR3 nucleotides are TGTGCCAGCAGAGTAGGCAATCAGCCCCAGCATTTT.

The J gene is TRBJ2-1, the V gene TRBV6-4; TRBD2 might be the D (6 bases). The germline V gene encodes CDR1 MRHNA and CDR2 SNTAGT. The ends were cut back, 4 bases at V and 6 bases at J, with 22 bases in the middle. The CDR3 has 17 residues. The CDR3 protein is CASSAYPLANSRNEQFF. CDR3 DNA: TGTGCCAGCAGTGCCTATCCTCTAGCGAATTCGCGCAATGAGCAGTTCTTC.

This clonotype was picked up a small number of times. V gene TRBV28 combines with J gene TRBJ1-1; D possibly corresponds to TRBD1 (6 bases). Trimming shortened V by 5 bases and J by 0 bases, and 10 bases separated the two germline ends. CDR3 length equals 14 residues. Germline values: CDR1 MDHEN, CDR2 SYDVKM. The CDR3 nucleotides read TGTGCCAGCAGTCCCGACAGGTTGAACACTGAAGCTTTCTTT. Translated: CASSPDRLNTEAFF.

The chain carries TRBV20-1 and TRBJ1-5; 8 bases agree with TRBD1. Per the germline V gene, CDR1 is DFQATT and CDR2 is SNEGSKA (reference sequence). The CDR3 loop spans 15 amino acids. V gave up 4 bases and J gave up 4 bases; unmatched junction bases: 9. CDR3 residues: CSANRVQGANQPQHF. The CDR3 nucleotides are TGCAGTGCTAACAGGGTCCAGGGGGCTAATCAGCCCCAGCATTTT.

This chain connects TRBV25-1 to TRBJ1-2, with D perhaps matching TRBD1 (5 bases). Trimming removed 4 bases at V and 7 bases at J, with 10 bases between. The CDR3 covers 12 residues. The germline CDR1 and CDR2 sequences are MGHDK and SYGVNS. CDR3 DNA: TGTGCCAGCAGTGGGGGGGGTAGTGGCTACACCTTC. Translated: CASSGGGSGYTF.

Ten or more counts support this clonotype. A junction boundary mismatches the germline segment, possibly from a read error. The chain couples TRBV7-9 to TRBJ2-3; D is ambiguous. The CDR3 covers 13 residues. From germline, CDR1 is SEHNR and CDR2 FQNEAQ (reference sequence). CDR3 nucleotide sequence: TGCGCCAGCAGCTCCTCAGGCACAGATACGCAGTATTTT. As protein: CASSSSGTDTQYF.

The sample holds many counts of this clonotype. This chain uses TRBV20-1 with TRBJ2-3, with D perhaps matching TRBD1 or TRBD2 (5 bases each). V lost 3 bases and J 3 bases, leaving 13 bases between the germline ends. The germline V gene has CDR1 DFQATT and CDR2 SNEGSKA (reference sequence). This CDR3 has 14 amino acids. CDR3 region: CSASGVGETDTQYF. CDR3 nucleotides: TGCAGTGCTAGTGGCGTGGGGGAGACAGATACGCAGTATTTT.

This chain connects TRBV7-9 to TRBJ2-1, with 10 bases fitting TRBD2. The ends lost 4 bases at V and 4 bases at J; junction bases unmatched: 7. This CDR3 contains 16 residues. Germline V gene data show CDR1 as SEHNR and CDR2 as FQNEAQ (reference sequence). CDR3 protein: CASSSFTSGIYNEQFF. CDR3 bases: TGTGCCAGCAGCTCTTTCACTAGCGGGATTTACAATGAGCAGTTCTTC.

A few counts support this clonotype. The CDR3 nucleotides read TGTGCCAGCAGTGAGCACAGGGAGCAAGAGACCCAGTACTTC. It codes for CASSEHREQETQYF. J is TRBJ2-5 and V is TRBV25-1; TRBD1 might be the D (6 bases). Trimming shortened V by 3 bases and J by 2 bases, and 10 bases separated the two germline ends. The CDR3 contains 14 residues. Per the germline V gene, CDR1 is MGHDK and CDR2 is SYGVNS.

This clonotype was seen more than once but under ten times. This chain uses TRBV11-3 with TRBJ1-1, with a weak D call TRBD1 (6 bases). With 11 bases removed from V and 0 bases from J, the gap between germline ends came to 22 bases. CDR1 SGHNT and CDR2 YENEEA come from the germline V gene. The CDR3 contains 16 residues. CDR3 nucleotides: TGTGCCTCCGATGCCCCACAGGGCTGGATGAACACTGAAGCTTTCTTT. This gives the protein CASDAPQGWMNTEAFF.

This chain links TRBV27 with TRBJ1-1, with D unresolved. This CDR3 has 13 amino acids. Germline loops: CDR1 MNHEY, CDR2 SMNVEV (reference sequence). The V gene lost 5 bases and the J gene lost 2 bases, with 9 bases spanning the gap. Here the CDR3 DNA reads TGTGCCAGCAGTACCATTCTAAACACTGAAGCTTTCTTT. This translates into CASSTILNTEAFF.

In this sample, this clonotype turned up a few times. The chain uses TRBV2 and TRBJ1-6, with TRBD1 identical over 9 bases. The CDR3 sequence is 15 residues long. Trimming took 1 base from V and 7 from J; bases not matched to a gene: 2. Germline V gene lookup returns CDR1 SNHLY and CDR2 FYNNEI. The CDR3 DNA sequence: TGTGCCAGCAGTGAAGTGACAGGGGGAAATTCACCCCTCCACTTT. This codes for CASSEVTGGNSPLHF.

Only a few counts were recorded for this clonotype. The rearrangement joins TRBV20-1 to TRBJ2-3; D call uncertain. Germline V gene sequence: CDR1 DFQATT, CDR2 SNEGSKA (reference sequence). Trimming cost V 4 bases and J 1 base, with 6 bases left between them. The CDR3 spans 12 residues. As DNA, the CDR3 is TGCAGTGCTAATACGGGCACAGATACGCAGTATTTT. Encoded protein: CSANTGTDTQYF.

This clonotype occurred once. This chain joins TRBV9 and TRBJ2-3; 9 nucleotides align to TRBD1. CDR3 length equals 17 residues. Trimming at V came to 4 bases and at J to 0 bases, leaving 9 bases not matched to a gene. The germline gives CDR1 SGDLS, CDR2 YYNGEE. The CDR3 nucleotides read TGTGCCAGCAGCTGGGGACAGGGTCAATACAGCACAGATACGCAGTATTTT. Protein product: CASSWGQGQYSTDTQYF.

This clonotype was detected only a few times. The gene calls are TRBV5-1 and TRBJ2-7, with D perhaps TRBD1 (5 bases). This CDR3 contains 14 residues. The V gene's germline CDR1 is SGHRS and CDR2 YFSETQ. V lost 0 bases and J lost 7, with 14 bases in between. The CDR3 coding sequence is TGCGCCAGCAGCTTGGGACAGCAAAAGGGTGAGCAGTACTTC. This codes for CASSLGQQKGEQYF. The variable domain in full, with the rest retrieved from reference TRBV5-1 and TRBJ2-7, is KAGVTQTPRYLIKTRGQQVTLSCSPISGHRSVSWYQQTPGQGLQFLFEYFSETQRNKGNFPGRFSGRQFSNSRSEMNVSTLELGDSALYLCASSLGQQKGEQYFGPGTRLTVT.

The sample holds a few counts of this clonotype. The V call is TRBV11-2, the J call TRBJ2-2, with D unclear. Germline V gene data show CDR1 as SGHAT and CDR2 as FQNNGV. The CDR3 is 14 amino acids. The V end lost 1 base, the J end lost 6 bases, and 9 bases lay between the germline ends. CDR3 in DNA: TGTGCCAGCAGCTTAGGCGGTCAGGCCGGGGAGCTGTTTTTT. As protein: CASSLGGQAGELFF.

This clonotype has a handful of counts. The chain joins TRBV5-6 to TRBJ2-5; TRBD1 agrees at 9 bases. The CDR3 covers 13 residues. Looked up from germline, CDR1 is SGHDT and CDR2 is YYEEEE. V gave up 2 bases and J gave up 5 bases; unmatched junction bases: 1. The CDR3 region has the DNA TGTGCCAGCAGCTTCGGGACAGGGGAGACCCAGTACTTC. This encodes CASSFGTGETQYF.

The chain combines TRBV3-1 with TRBJ1-2, with a weak D call TRBD1 (5 bases). CDR3 length: 13 residues. Germline CDR1 LGHDT, CDR2 YNNKEL (reference sequence). Trimming took off 1 base at V and 8 bases at J, with 11 bases between the two ends. For the CDR3, the DNA is TGTGCCAGCAGCCAAGTGGGAGGGGACGGCTACACCTTC. Protein: CASSQVGGDGYTF.

The J gene is TRBJ2-1, the V gene TRBV4-3; 12 bases match TRBD2. Germline V gene sequence: CDR1 LGHNA, CDR2 YSLEER. The CDR3 is made up of 16 amino acids. The J segment lost 9 bases and the V segment lost 2 bases, leaving 8 bases of the junction unmatched. CDR3 sequence reads: CASSQSSGRALGEQFF. The CDR3 coding sequence is TGCGCCAGCAGCCAATCTAGCGGGAGGGCCTTAGGTGAGCAGTTCTTC.

The sample holds one count of this clonotype. V gene TRBV10-3 combines with J gene TRBJ2-7; 8 nucleotides match TRBD1. CDR1 and CDR2 from the germline V gene are ENHRY and SYGVKD. The CDR3 runs 14 residues. The V segment lost 6 bases and the J segment 4 bases; nucleotides outside the gene matches: 8. The CDR3 nucleotides are TGTGCCATCAGCCAACAGGGGGGAGGTTACGAGCAGTACTTC. Its translation: CAISQQGGGYEQYF.

This clonotype was counted a few times. The rearrangement uses TRBV12-3 or TRBV12-4 and TRBJ1-2; weak D call: TRBD1 (5 bases). Trimming left V 5 bases short and J 8 bases short, with 18 bases between. The length of the CDR3 is 14 residues. CDR3: CASSLSGGTGGYTF. The DNA of the CDR3 is TGTGCCAGCAGTCTAAGTGGGGGAACGGGCGGCTACACCTTC.